This T cell receptor (beta chain) was retrieved from a study of persistence of HIV-infected CD4 T cells (dated by TCRdb to the early 2020s). Regarding the study in general: Suppressive ART had been received by participants for a median of roughly eight years. The TCR cluster analysis across participants included 8 participants for CMV and about 7 participants for Gag. CMV- and HIV-1 Gag-responding CD4+ T cells were isolated from ART-treated individuals so that antigen-driven clonal expansion of HIV-1-infected cells could be examined. TCRbeta sequencing assessed the clonality of all cells in each sorted population, while proviral sequencing assessed the clonality of infected cells. Peripheral blood samples of up to roughly 180 mL were collected at multiple time points, except for a couple of participants, who underwent leukapheresis at a single time point.

In regard to this clone: The antigen it binds to is not known. No base qualities exist here, and no much larger clone lies one base off it.

The paper's findings and limits, for the study overall: Significantly lower TCRbeta richness was observed in CMV- and Gag-responding cells than in anti-CD3/anti-CD28-responding cells, and higher oligoclonality was observed in CMV-responding cells than in CD3/CD28-stimulated and Gag-responding cells. Antigen-responding cells were enriched for degenerate expanded CDR3beta sequences, which suggests convergent selection of CD4+ responses to CMV and Gag. Bulk TCR analyses could not be restricted to the rare CMV-responding cells that actually carried HIV-1 proviruses. A correlation was observed between TCR oligoclonality and proviral oligoclonality within the same sorted populations. Few individuals were included in the study, and only a limited range of antigens was tested.

CDR1 and CDR2, looked up from the germline V gene, are KGHDR and SFDVKD. Deletion took 4 bases off V and 2 bases off J, with a span of 10 bases between the germline ends. The CDR3 starts with the cysteine, ends with the phenylalanine, and has 14 residues. Of the read, only the CDR3 DNA is kept; its 42 bases are in frame from base 1. The treatment or condition label for this specimen denotes: suppressive antiretroviral therapy. Cells were stimulated with a pool of overlapping HIV-1 Gag 15-mer peptides at approximately 0.98 ug per peptide per mL. Responding CD4+ T cells were sorted by upregulation of both CD40 ligand and CD69. HIV-1-infected adults in whom suppressive ART had been started during chronic infection were enrolled as participants. Plasma HIV-1 RNA had been undetectable (below 50 copies/mL) in participants for at least 4 years. To be included, participants needed a CD4+ T cell count above 400 cells/uL and a positive CMV serology. Before stimulation, PBMCs were isolated using density centrifugation and depleted of CD8+ T cells. For around 19 hours, the CD8-depleted PBMCs were stimulated with anti-CD28/CD49d costimulation, a CD40-blocking antibody, and enfuvirtide to prevent new infections. Sorting was done on either a Beckman Coulter MoFlo Legacy or an XDP sorter, and propidium iodide was used to exclude dead cells. The QIAamp DNA Mini Kit was used for genomic DNA extraction from samples above one million cells, and the Quick-DNA Microprep Kit was used otherwise.

The immunoSEQ hsTCRB assay version 4 in survey mode was used to sequence TCRbeta repertoires from genomic DNA. Genomic DNA was diluted to approximately 11 ng/uL, and up to 1 ug per sample was used for TCRbeta sequencing. The authors' pipeline ran thus. Analysis of the TCRbeta data was done in ImmunoSeq Analyzer 3.0, and diversity was computed on productive nucleotide rearrangements. Using the Immunarch R package, lower-bound TCR diversity was estimated with the improved Chao index and clonality was estimated with the Gini coefficient. Nucleotide rearrangements that differed but encoded the same CDR3beta amino acid sequence were counted as separate clonotypes. TCRbeta sequences significantly enriched in antigen-responding cells relative to anti-CD3/anti-CD28-activated cells were identified by differential abundance analysis. Using predicted peptide-MHC specificity as the basis, GLIPH2 grouped TCRs into clusters, both for each participant individually and for the merged data sets that combined participants. Here the immuneACCESS table is served through TCRdb, limited to in-frame sequences with V and J called. Missing clones are a known gap in these copies; in checked studies unresolved V genes cover under half, and the rest lacks a known reason. V and J calls plus clone size are reproduced from that table; the DNA served to infer D and trimming. The sample records about 25,000 clones, 74% of which are singletons. The ten largest clones capture approximately 1.7% of the sample.

The sequence is built from TRBV24-1 and TRBJ2-5; no D gene can be assigned with confidence. The sequenced sample was CD4+ T cells sorted from PBMCs after approximately 19-hour stimulation, obtained from a patient who received antiretroviral therapy. The cell subset or site label, read with the paper, signifies: CD40L+CD69+ CD4 T cells responding to HIV-1 Gag peptides. This clonotype originated in an adult man with HIV who was CMV-seropositive. The DNA sequence is as follows: TGTGCCACCAGTGACGCGACCGGTCAAGAGACCCAGTACTTC. This codes for CATSDATGQETQYF.